Listed below are T cell receptor beta chains from one sample, sequenced in a study of CD8 T cells in ankylosing spondylitis. In TCRdb, the 5' RACE reads were re-called with MiXCR into one record per CDR3 protein. The profile shows about 340,000 distinct CDR3 sequences, roughly 8% of them singletons. Sequenced: blood, either unsorted or a sorted T cell fraction (not recorded which). These receptors came from a male donor with ankylosing spondylitis. CDR3s include the opening cysteine and the closing phenylalanine or tryptophan. D genes are given only for firm matches. Part of the rows lack a size; the others show once, few, many or a class for expanded clones.

CDR3 protein: CASSPRTNTDTQYF; CDR3 DNA: TGTGCCAGCAGCCCTCGGACTAACACAGATACGCAGTATTTT; V gene: TRBV7-9; clone size: many; CDR3 length: 14; J gene: TRBJ2-3; D gene: -
CDR3 protein: CASSLPPQPQHF; CDR3 DNA: TGTGCCAGCAGTTTACCCCCTCAGCCCCAGCATTTT; V gene: TRBV12-3/TRBV12-4; clone size: -; CDR3 length: 12; J gene: TRBJ1-5; D gene: -
CDR3 protein: CASSLGYYGYTF; CDR3 DNA: TGCGCCAGCAGCTTGGGTTACTATGGCTACACCTTC; V gene: TRBV5-1; clone size: -; CDR3 length: 12; J gene: TRBJ1-2; D gene: -
CDR3 protein: CASSYSVYGYTF; CDR3 DNA: TGTGCCAGCAGTTACTCGGTATATGGCTACACCTTC; V gene: TRBV6-2/TRBV6-3; clone size: -; CDR3 length: 12; J gene: TRBJ1-2; D gene: -
CDR3 protein: CASRGGRDRYEQYF; CDR3 DNA: TGTGCCAGCCGAGGGGGTCGGGACCGATACGAGCAGTACTTC; V gene: TRBV7-2; clone size: -; CDR3 length: 14; J gene: TRBJ2-7; D gene: -
CDR3 protein: CASSPQGYQPQHF; CDR3 DNA: TGTGCCAGCAGCCCACAGGGGTATCAGCCCCAGCATTTT; V gene: TRBV7-2; clone size: few; CDR3 length: 13; J gene: TRBJ1-5; D gene: TRBD1
CDR3 protein: CASNQITGTSGSRLETQYF; CDR3 DNA: TGTGCCAGCAACCAGATAACCGGGACTAGCGGGAGTAGGTTGGAGACCCAGTACTTC; V gene: TRBV5-6; clone size: -; CDR3 length: 19; J gene: TRBJ2-5; D gene: TRBD2
CDR3 protein: CSAGIPRASWWETQYF; CDR3 DNA: TGCAGTGCTGGGATCCCACGGGCCAGCTGGTGGGAGACCCAGTACTTC; V gene: TRBV20-1; clone size: few; CDR3 length: 16; J gene: TRBJ2-5; D gene: -
CDR3 protein: CASSRTPGQTYEQYF; CDR3 DNA: TGTGCCAGCTCACGGACTCCGGGACAGACCTACGAGCAGTACTTC; V gene: TRBV18; clone size: few; CDR3 length: 15; J gene: TRBJ2-7; D gene: TRBD1
CDR3 protein: CASSPGGQGTNEQYF; CDR3 DNA: TGTGCCAGCAGCCCGGGGGGACAGGGAACCAACGAGCAGTACTTC; V gene: TRBV5-4; clone size: few; CDR3 length: 15; J gene: TRBJ2-7; D gene: TRBD1
CDR3 protein: CATSSYGLATDEQYF; CDR3 DNA: TGTGCCACCAGCAGCTACGGGTTAGCGACCGACGAGCAGTACTTC; V gene: TRBV15; clone size: many; CDR3 length: 15; J gene: TRBJ2-7; D gene: -
CDR3 protein: CSVDDRVDTQYF; CDR3 DNA: TGCAGCGTTGACGACAGGGTGGATACGCAGTATTTT; V gene: TRBV29-1; clone size: few; CDR3 length: 12; J gene: TRBJ2-3; D gene: TRBD1
CDR3 protein: CSAQKLGDYTEAFF; CDR3 DNA: TGCAGCGCCCAGAAGCTTGGAGACTACACTGAAGCTTTCTTT; V gene: TRBV29-1; clone size: few; CDR3 length: 14; J gene: TRBJ1-1; D gene: -
CDR3 protein: CASSRSDLRTSDSYEQYF; CDR3 DNA: TGTGCCAGCAGCCGGTCAGACCTCCGGACTAGCGATTCCTACGAGCAGTACTTC; V gene: TRBV3-1; clone size: many; CDR3 length: 18; J gene: TRBJ2-7; D gene: TRBD2
CDR3 protein: CASSYSTGGSEETQYF; CDR3 DNA: TGTGCCAGCAGTTACTCTACTGGGGGGAGTGAAGAGACCCAGTACTTC; V gene: TRBV6-5; clone size: -; CDR3 length: 16; J gene: TRBJ2-5; D gene: -
CDR3 protein: CASSASAGVGYNEQFF; CDR3 DNA: TGTGCCAGTAGTGCCTCAGCGGGAGTCGGCTACAATGAGCAGTTCTTC; V gene: TRBV19; clone size: few; CDR3 length: 16; J gene: TRBJ2-1; D gene: TRBD2
CDR3 protein: CASRPTSGRATADTQYF; CDR3 DNA: TGTGCCAGCAGACCGACTAGCGGGAGGGCCACGGCAGATACGCAGTATTTT; V gene: TRBV11-1; clone size: -; CDR3 length: 17; J gene: TRBJ2-3; D gene: TRBD2
CDR3 protein: CATSRGRDSAYEQYF; CDR3 DNA: TGTGCCACCAGCAGAGGCCGGGACAGCGCCTACGAGCAGTACTTC; V gene: TRBV15; clone size: -; CDR3 length: 15; J gene: TRBJ2-7; D gene: TRBD1
CDR3 protein: CASGGGQTTYNEQFF; CDR3 DNA: TGTGCCAGCGGGGGGGGACAGACAACCTACAATGAGCAGTTCTTC; V gene: TRBV27; clone size: many; CDR3 length: 15; J gene: TRBJ2-1; D gene: -
CDR3 protein: CASSFIGPDTQYF; CDR3 DNA: TGTGCCAGCAGTTTTATCGGGCCAGATACGCAGTATTTT; V gene: TRBV28; clone size: -; CDR3 length: 13; J gene: TRBJ2-3; D gene: -
CDR3 protein: CASSSGQSSRYEQYF; CDR3 DNA: TGTGCCAGCAGCTCTGGACAGAGCTCCCGATACGAGCAGTACTTC; V gene: TRBV7-6; clone size: -; CDR3 length: 15; J gene: TRBJ2-7; D gene: -
CDR3 protein: CASSLSAQETQYF; CDR3 DNA: TGTGCCAGCAGCTTGAGTGCTCAAGAGACCCAGTACTTC; V gene: TRBV5-6; clone size: -; CDR3 length: 13; J gene: TRBJ2-5; D gene: -
CDR3 protein: CAISARLAGVNADTQYF; CDR3 DNA: TGTGCCATCAGTGCCCGATTAGCGGGAGTGAATGCAGATACGCAGTATTTT; V gene: TRBV10-3; clone size: many; CDR3 length: 17; J gene: TRBJ2-3; D gene: TRBD2